This passage covers 11 T cell receptor beta chains from one sample sequenced in a study of response to subunit inactivated influenza vaccine. TCRdb recomputed calls from the RT-PCR reads with MiXCR, one row per CDR3 protein. The table has over 450,000 distinct CDR3 sequences, 13% seen once. The specimen comprised PBMCs from blood, sampled 45 days after vaccination. Source of these receptors: a man aged 50-60 years who received an inactivated influenza vaccine.

This clonotype was seen more than once but under ten times. The genes are TRBV20-1 and TRBJ1-1, with no clear D. V shed 2 bases and J shed 0 bases, with 7 bases lying between them. Looked up from germline, CDR1 is DFQATT and CDR2 is SNEGSKA (reference sequence). CDR3 length equals 13 residues. The CDR3 nucleotides are TGCAGTGCTAGACAGGTTATGAACACTGAAGCTTTCTTT. Translating gives CSARQVMNTEAFF.

The sample holds a few counts of this clonotype. The chain joins TRBV5-6 to TRBJ2-5, with 9 bases aligning to TRBD2. Germline V gene sequence: CDR1 SGHDT, CDR2 YYEEEE. The CDR3 covers 15 residues. V shed 2 bases and J 5 bases; nucleotides not matched to a gene: 7. The CDR3 DNA reads as TGTGCCAGCAGCTTTCAGGCTAGCGGGAAGGAGACCCAGTACTTC. Residues: CASSFQASGKETQYF.

This clonotype was seen a few times. V gene TRBV7-2 combines with J gene TRBJ2-7; D remains ambiguous. The CDR3 extends over 15 amino acids. V was trimmed by 5 bases and J by 2 bases, leaving 16 bases between them. CDR1 is SGHTA, CDR2 FQGNSA, per germline. CDR3 coding DNA: TGTGCCAGCAGCACGGACCTCACAGCCCCCTACGAGCAGTACTTC. Its translation: CASSTDLTAPYEQYF.

This clonotype was recorded a few times. The DNA of the CDR3 is TGCGCCAGCAGCCACTCCCGGACAGGCCAAGGCTACACCTTC. This translates into CASSHSRTGQGYTF. This chain joins TRBV4-3 and TRBJ1-2; 7 positions match TRBD1. V shed 3 bases and J 8 bases; nucleotides not matched to a gene: 9. Germline CDR1 reads LGHNA; CDR2 reads YSLEER. CDR3 size: 14 residues.

This clonotype has a handful of counts. V gene TRBV11-2 combines with J gene TRBJ1-4; D gene uncertain. This CDR3 spans 14 amino acids. Germline loops: CDR1 SGHAT, CDR2 FQNNGV. V lost 0 bases and J 4 bases, leaving 6 bases between the germline ends. The CDR3 spells CASSLDLNNEKLFF. The CDR3 nucleotides are TGTGCCAGCAGCTTAGATTTAAATAATGAAAAACTGTTTTTT.

In its sample, this clonotype was seen a few times. This chain uses TRBV27 with TRBJ2-3; 8 nucleotides align to TRBD2. After removal of 6 bases from V and 2 bases from J, the junction contained 10 bases not matched to a gene. Germline assignment: CDR1 MNHEY and CDR2 SMNVEV (reference sequence). CDR3 length: 16 amino acids. CDR3 DNA sequence: TGTGCCAGCAGATCCTTACTAGCGGAGTACACAGATACGCAGTATTTT. Translation gives CASRSLLAEYTDTQYF.

A few counts support this clonotype. The chain employs TRBV24-1 and TRBJ2-1; TRBD2 agrees at 12 bases. Germline V gene data show CDR1 as KGHDR and CDR2 as SFDVKD. The CDR3 contains 17 residues. Germline trimming cut 3 bases from V and 7 bases from J; bases unmatched to any gene: 9. The CDR3 loop is CATSDPELAGGFNEQFF. The CDR3 nucleotides read TGTGCCACCAGTGATCCCGAACTAGCGGGAGGCTTTAATGAGCAGTTCTTC.

V gene TRBV20-1 combines with J gene TRBJ2-3; 7 nucleotides line up with TRBD2. CDR1 and CDR2 (germline): DFQATT, SNEGSKA (reference sequence). The ends lost 5 bases at V and 2 bases at J; junction bases unmatched: 1. The CDR3 runs to 12 residues. The CDR3 bases are TGCAGTGCTGGACTAGACACAGATACGCAGTATTTT. The encoded protein is CSAGLDTDTQYF.

The V and J genes are TRBV3-1 and TRBJ2-5, with D possibly TRBD2 on 6 matching bases. This CDR3 is built from 16 residues. Germline-derived CDR1 and CDR2 are LGHDT and YNNKEL (reference sequence). Trimming shortened V by 4 bases and J by 4 bases, and 19 bases separated the two germline ends. CDR3 sequence reads: CASSRDWNPEGETQYF. As DNA, the CDR3 is TGTGCCAGCAGCCGAGATTGGAACCCGGAGGGAGAGACCCAGTACTTC.

There are many counts of this clonotype. The V call is TRBV7-2, the J call TRBJ2-3; 10 bases agree with TRBD2. The junction had 0 bases not matched to a gene; V was cut back by 0 bases and J by 0 bases. The CDR3 extends over 16 amino acids. Germline V gene lookup returns CDR1 SGHTA and CDR2 FQGNSA. CDR3 residues: CASSLAGLASTDTQYF. The CDR3, as DNA: TGTGCCAGCAGCTTAGCGGGACTAGCGAGCACAGATACGCAGTATTTT.

The V gene is TRBV20-1, the J gene TRBJ2-1, with 8 bases identical to TRBD2. V lost 0 bases, J lost 0 bases, and 4 bases stayed unmatched. Per the germline V gene, CDR1 is DFQATT and CDR2 is SNEGSKA (reference sequence). The CDR3 extends over 16 amino acids. CDR3 DNA sequence: TGCAGTGCTAGAGATCGGCTAGCGGGCTCCTACAATGAGCAGTTCTTC. The encoded protein is CSARDRLAGSYNEQFF.